The 15 T cell receptor beta chains below were found in one sample sequenced in a study of CXCR3-negative and CXCR3-positive naive CD8 T cells. No antigens are known for them. Study-wide results and limits: Against CXCR3-negative naive cells, CXCR3-positive naive cells showed more hydrophobic TRB CDR3s.

UMI-labeled 5' RACE TRB cDNA libraries were prepared from the cells. Reprocessing the 5' RACE reads, TCRdb reports a single entry for every CDR3 protein and omits DNA. Recorded for this sample: 150,000 to 180,000 distinct CDR3 sequences. Input material: naive CXCR3+ CD8+ T cells from blood. Subset of the sample: CD45RO-CCR7+CD27+CD95- naive CD8+ T cells expressing CXCR3 (TNR3+). Every receptor here comes from a human donor in good health. Some clones in this sample may be carry-over from other donors' samples.

The V call is TRBV14, the J call TRBJ2-7; as DNA is missing, the TRBD1 call by TCRdb cannot be tested. CDR3 length: 17 residues. CDR1 and CDR2 from the germline V gene are SGHDN and FVKESK. The CDR3 is CASSQSRTARSSYEQYF. Variable domain in full (rest from reference TRBV14 and TRBJ2-7): EAGVTQFPSHSVIEKGQTVTLRCDPISGHDNLYWYRRVMGKEIKFLLHFVKESKQDESGMPNNRFLAERTGGTYSTLKVQPAELEDSGVYFCASSQSRTARSSYEQYFGPGTRLTVT.

The gene calls are TRBV7-9 and TRBJ2-2; without DNA, the TCRdb call of TRBD1 cannot be checked. This CDR3 spans 17 amino acids. Looked up from germline, CDR1 is SEHNR and CDR2 is FQNEAQ (reference sequence). The CDR3 region is CASSLPRADTNTGELFF. Using reference TRBV7-9 and TRBJ2-2 for the parts outside the CDR3, the full variable domain is DTGVSQNPRHKITKRGQNVTFRCDPISEHNRLYWYRQTLGQGPEFLTYFQNEAQLEKSRLLSDRFSAERPKGSFSTLEIQRTEQGDSAMYLCASSLPRADTNTGELFFGEGSRLTVL.

This rearrangement joins TRBV11-2 to TRBJ2-1. The germline V gene encodes CDR1 SGHAT and CDR2 FQNNGV. CDR3 length: 15 amino acids. CDR3: CASSLVTMGYNEQFF.

This sequence joins TRBV28 and TRBJ1-1. This CDR3 region has 18 residues. Germline CDR1 reads MDHEN; CDR2 reads SYDVKM. The CDR3 reads CASSLRPPKRGQNTEAFF.

J is TRBJ2-5 and V is TRBV6-2 or TRBV6-3. Germline V gene data show CDR1 as MNHEY and CDR2 as SVGEGT. CDR3 length: 16 residues. CDR3 region: CASSRSLNRDRETQYF.

The rearrangement joins TRBV7-2 to TRBJ2-3; TCRdb's assignment of TRBD1 cannot be checked, as there is no DNA. Germline CDR1 reads SGHTA; CDR2 reads FQGNSA. The CDR3 is 14 residues long. The CDR3 region is CASSLTDPRGTQYF.

V usage is TRBV7-3 and J usage is TRBJ2-3; TCRdb designates TRBD1, a call that cannot be tested without DNA. CDR3 length equals 15 residues. Germline-derived CDR1 and CDR2 are SGHTA and FQGTGA. CDR3 sequence: CASSLMGQGTDTQYF. The whole variable domain, remainder taken from reference TRBV7-3 and TRBJ2-3, is GAGVSQTPSNKVTEKGKYVELRCDPISGHTALYWYRQSLGQGPEFLIYFQGTGAADDSGLPNDRFFAVRPEGSVSTLKIQRTERGDSAVYLCASSLMGQGTDTQYFGPGTRLTVL.

V is TRBV20-1 and J is TRBJ2-7; the TCRdb D gene call, TRBD1, has no DNA to confirm it. This CDR3 is built from 15 residues. Germline values: CDR1 DFQATT, CDR2 SNEGSKA (reference sequence). The CDR3 region is CSARVSWQGAGEQYF.

The J gene is TRBJ2-7, the V gene TRBV11-2. CDR1 SGHAT and CDR2 FQNNGV come from the germline V gene. The CDR3 has 13 amino acids. The CDR3 region is CASSSWAGYEQYF.

The rearrangement uses TRBV28 and TRBJ1-5; checking the TCRdb D call of TRBD1 is not possible without DNA. CDR3 length equals 16 residues. Germline lookup yields CDR1 MDHEN and CDR2 SYDVKM. The CDR3 sequence is CASSPPGQGAAQPQHF.

J is TRBJ2-7 and V is TRBV20-1; checking the TCRdb D call of TRBD2 is not possible without DNA. This CDR3 region has 18 residues. Germline lookup yields CDR1 DFQATT and CDR2 SNEGSKA (reference sequence). The CDR3 loop reads CSARDQRTSGRPSYEQYF.

The chain uses TRBV7-3 and TRBJ2-1; TCRdb reports TRBD1, a call that lacks DNA to check it against. Germline lookup yields CDR1 SGHTA and CDR2 FQGTGA. The CDR3 runs to 15 residues. The CDR3 loop reads CASSLMGGAYNEQFF. Variable domain in full (rest from reference TRBV7-3 and TRBJ2-1): GAGVSQTPSNKVTEKGKYVELRCDPISGHTALYWYRQSLGQGPEFLIYFQGTGAADDSGLPNDRFFAVRPEGSVSTLKIQRTERGDSAVYLCASSLMGGAYNEQFFGPGTRLTVL.

V and J are TRBV5-1 and TRBJ1-1. Germline V gene sequence: CDR1 SGHRS, CDR2 YFSETQ. The CDR3 spans 18 residues. Here the CDR3 reads CASSLVAAVYAVNTEAFF.

This chain links TRBV2 with TRBJ2-5; absent DNA, TCRdb's TRBD2 call cannot be checked. The CDR3 runs to 14 residues. Germline V gives CDR1 SNHLY, CDR2 FYNNEI. This chain's CDR3 is CARGDSPRQENQYF.

V gene TRBV14 combines with J gene TRBJ2-3; TCRdb indicates TRBD2, and absent DNA this call remains unverified. This CDR3 contains 15 residues. Germline values: CDR1 SGHDN, CDR2 FVKESK. The CDR3 reads CASSQDPSGKDTQYF.